This is a list of T cell receptor beta chains from one sample in a study of cytomegalovirus exposure and HLA in healthy donors. Profiled with immunoSEQ multiplex PCR; TCRdb holds only in-frame clones, not every one. The table shows 98,000 or so clones, with around 85% occurring only once. The specimen sequenced was PBMCs. The receptors were gathered from a woman aged 18 to 35 in good health and CMV-seronegative. The CDR3 runs from the conserved cysteine through the conserved F or W. A D gene is named only where the DNA matches it firmly. Size is stated for part of the rows, as once, few or many counts, or as a class when the clone is expanded.

abundance	v_gene	d_gene	j_gene	CDR3aa	CDR3nt
few	TRBV7-8	NA	TRBJ1-2	CASSSRDTYYGYTF	TGTGCCAGCAGCTCCCGGGACACGTACTATGGCTACACCTTC
NA	TRBV13	NA	TRBJ2-7	CASSSVGRGVHEQYF	TGTGCCAGCAGCTCAGTCGGCAGGGGGGTCCACGAGCAGTACTTC
NA	TRBV5-1	NA	TRBJ2-1	CASSSLQSSYNEQFF	TGCGCCAGCAGCTCTTTACAGTCATCCTACAATGAGCAGTTCTTC
NA	TRBV5-6	TRBD1	TRBJ1-1	CASSLGGTGLTEAFF	TGTGCCAGCAGCTTGGGGGGGACAGGGCTGACTGAAGCTTTCTTT
NA	TRBV7-9	TRBD1	TRBJ2-7	CASSSWDRVGDEQYF	TGTGCCAGCAGCTCCTGGGACAGGGTCGGCGACGAGCAGTACTTC
NA	TRBV9	TRBD2	TRBJ2-7	CASSDEPGLAAYEQYF	TGTGCCAGCAGCGACGAACCGGGACTAGCGGCCTACGAGCAGTACTTC
NA	TRBV2	NA	TRBJ1-6	CASDKTSYNSPLHF	TGTGCCAGCGATAAGACAAGCTATAATTCACCCCTCCACTTT
NA	TRBV9	TRBD1	TRBJ1-1	CASSAQGDSYPNEKAFF	TGTGCCAGCAGCGCTCAGGGGGATAGCTACCCGAATGAGAAAGCTTTCTTT
NA	TRBV15	TRBD2	TRBJ2-1	CATSSPLGRGGRNEQFF	TGTGCCACCAGCAGTCCTTTGGGGCGGGGGGGGCGTAATGAGCAGTTCTTC
NA	TRBV7-9	NA	TRBJ1-2	CASSRIDRPGDYGYTF	TGTGCCAGCAGCCGGATCGACAGGCCTGGGGACTATGGCTACACCTTC
NA	TRBV25-1	TRBD1	TRBJ1-2	CASSVGQVAHNYGYTF	TGTGCCAGCAGTGTAGGACAGGTGGCCCATAACTATGGCTACACCTTC
NA	TRBV5-1	TRBD1	TRBJ1-4	CASSLGTGASTNEKLFF	TGCGCCAGCAGCTTGGGGACAGGGGCGTCAACTAATGAAAAACTGTTTTTT
NA	TRBV29-1	TRBD1	TRBJ1-2	CSVEGDRGYGYTF	TGCAGCGTTGAAGGGGACAGGGGCTATGGCTACACCTTC
NA	TRBV7-6	TRBD1	TRBJ1-2	CASSFQGAVGYTF	TGTGCCAGCAGCTTTCAGGGGGCGGTTGGCTACACCTTC
once	TRBV9	TRBD1	TRBJ2-1	CASSVGGTGVREQFF	TGTGCCAGCAGCGTAGGGGGGACAGGGGTCAGGGAGCAGTTCTTC
NA	TRBV27	NA	TRBJ1-5	CASSSAGVQGLLNQPQHF	TGTGCCAGCAGTTCCGCGGGAGTGCAGGGGCTTTTGAATCAGCCCCAGCATTTT
NA	TRBV5-6	NA	TRBJ2-1	CASSLYATADYNEQFF	TGTGCCAGCAGCCTATATGCAACAGCGGATTACAATGAGCAGTTCTTC
few	TRBV25-1	NA	TRBJ1-4	CASSEREGLFF	TGTGCCAGCAGTGAACGGGAAGGGCTGTTTTTT
NA	TRBV14	NA	TRBJ2-5	CASSKNEAQYF	TGTGCCAGCAGCAAAAACGAGGCCCAGTACTTC
NA	TRBV2	NA	TRBJ2-7	CASQGIYEQYF	TGTGCCAGTCAGGGTATCTACGAGCAGTACTTC
few	TRBV13	NA	TRBJ1-2	CASSLVPGGTYGYTF	TGTGCCAGCAGCTTAGTTCCGGGGGGCACCTATGGCTACACCTTC
NA	TRBV11-2	NA	TRBJ1-1	CASSLQVRNTEAFF	TGTGCCAGCAGCTTACAGGTCCGCAACACTGAAGCTTTCTTT
NA	TRBV25-1	NA	TRBJ1-1	CASKPSGTEAFF	TGTGCCAGCAAGCCGTCTGGCACTGAAGCTTTCTTT